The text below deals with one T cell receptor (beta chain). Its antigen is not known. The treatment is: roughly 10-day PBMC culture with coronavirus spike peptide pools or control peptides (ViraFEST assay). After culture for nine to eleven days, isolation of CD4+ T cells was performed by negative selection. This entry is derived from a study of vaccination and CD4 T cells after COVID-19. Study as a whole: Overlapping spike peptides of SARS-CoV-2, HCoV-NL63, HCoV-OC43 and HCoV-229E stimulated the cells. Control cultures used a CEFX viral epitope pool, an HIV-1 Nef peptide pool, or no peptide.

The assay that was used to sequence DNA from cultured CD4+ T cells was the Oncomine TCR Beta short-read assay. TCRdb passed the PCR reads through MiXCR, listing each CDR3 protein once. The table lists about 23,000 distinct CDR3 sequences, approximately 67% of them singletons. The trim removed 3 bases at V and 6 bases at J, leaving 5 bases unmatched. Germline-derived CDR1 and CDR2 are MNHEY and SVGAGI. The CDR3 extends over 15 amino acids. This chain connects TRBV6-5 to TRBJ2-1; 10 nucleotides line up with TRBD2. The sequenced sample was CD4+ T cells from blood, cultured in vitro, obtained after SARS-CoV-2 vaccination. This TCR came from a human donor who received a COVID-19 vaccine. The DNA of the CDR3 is TGTGCCAGCAGTTATAAACTAGCGGGGCCCAATGAGCAGTTCTTC. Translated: CASSYKLAGPNEQFF.